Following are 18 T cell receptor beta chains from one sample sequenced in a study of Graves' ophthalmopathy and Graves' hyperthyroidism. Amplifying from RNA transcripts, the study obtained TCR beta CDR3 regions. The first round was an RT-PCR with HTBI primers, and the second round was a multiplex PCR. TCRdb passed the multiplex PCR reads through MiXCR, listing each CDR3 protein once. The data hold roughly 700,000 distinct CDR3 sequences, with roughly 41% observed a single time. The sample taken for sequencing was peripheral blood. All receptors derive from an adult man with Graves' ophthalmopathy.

The CDR3 DNA reads as TGTGCCAGCAGTGCTACCCCGACAGGGAATAGACATCAGCCCCAGCATTTT. Its translation: CASSATPTGNRHQPQHF. The J gene is TRBJ1-5, the V gene TRBV25-1; 7 positions match TRBD1. V lost 4 bases, J lost 5 bases, and 14 bases stayed unmatched. Germline CDR1 and CDR2: MGHDK and SYGVNS. The CDR3 runs to 17 residues.

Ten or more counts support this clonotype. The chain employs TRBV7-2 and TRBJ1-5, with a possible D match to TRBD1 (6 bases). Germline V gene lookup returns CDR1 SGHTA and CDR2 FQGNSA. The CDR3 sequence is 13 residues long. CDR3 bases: TGTGGGACAGCTCTTTATAGCAATCAGCCCCAGCATTTT. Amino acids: CGTALYSNQPQHF.

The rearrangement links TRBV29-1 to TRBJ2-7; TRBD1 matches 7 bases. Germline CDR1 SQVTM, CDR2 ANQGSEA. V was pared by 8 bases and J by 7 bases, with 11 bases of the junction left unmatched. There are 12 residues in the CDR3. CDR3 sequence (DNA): TGCAGCACTCAGGGGGTGGCGAGTGAGCAGTACTTC. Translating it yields CSTQGVASEQYF.

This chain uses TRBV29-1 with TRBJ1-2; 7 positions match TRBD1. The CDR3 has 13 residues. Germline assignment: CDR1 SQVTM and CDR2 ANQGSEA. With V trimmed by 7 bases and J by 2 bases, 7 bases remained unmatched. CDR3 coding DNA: TGCAGCGGTTCGACAGGGCTAAACTATGGCTACACCTTC. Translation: CSGSTGLNYGYTF.

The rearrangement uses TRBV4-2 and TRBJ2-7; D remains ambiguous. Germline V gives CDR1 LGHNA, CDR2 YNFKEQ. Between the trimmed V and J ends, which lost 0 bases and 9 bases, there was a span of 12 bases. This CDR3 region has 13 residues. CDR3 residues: CASSQDPANRQYF. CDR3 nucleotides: TGTGCCAGCAGCCAAGATCCGGCGAACCGGCAGTACTTC.

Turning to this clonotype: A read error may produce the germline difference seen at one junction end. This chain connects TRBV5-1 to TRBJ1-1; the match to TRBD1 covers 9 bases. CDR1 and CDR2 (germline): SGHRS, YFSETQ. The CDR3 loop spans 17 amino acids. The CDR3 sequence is CASSLHGTGNLNTEAFF. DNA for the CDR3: TGTGCCAGCAGCTTGCATGGGACAGGGAATCTGAACACTGAAGCTTTCTTT.

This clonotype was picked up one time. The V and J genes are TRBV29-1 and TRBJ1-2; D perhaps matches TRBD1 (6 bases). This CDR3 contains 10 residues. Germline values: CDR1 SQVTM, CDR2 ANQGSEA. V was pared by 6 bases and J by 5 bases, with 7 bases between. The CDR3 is CSVGQYGYTF. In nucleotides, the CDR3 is TGCAGCGTCGGACAGTATGGCTACACCTTC.

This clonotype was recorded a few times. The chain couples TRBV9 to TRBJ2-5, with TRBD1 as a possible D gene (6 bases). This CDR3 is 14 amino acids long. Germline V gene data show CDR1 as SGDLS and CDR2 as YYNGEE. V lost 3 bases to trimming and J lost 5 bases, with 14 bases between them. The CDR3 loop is CASSGRTASETQYF. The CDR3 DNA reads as TGTGCCAGCAGCGGCCGGACAGCTTCGGAGACCCAGTACTTC.

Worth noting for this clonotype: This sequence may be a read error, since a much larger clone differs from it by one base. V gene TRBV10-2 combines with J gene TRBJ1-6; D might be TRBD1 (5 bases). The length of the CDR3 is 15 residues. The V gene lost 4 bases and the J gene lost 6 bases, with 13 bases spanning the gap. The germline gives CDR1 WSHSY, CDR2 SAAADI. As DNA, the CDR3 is TGCGCCAGCAGTGGGCCAACAGGAGTTAATTCACCCCTCCACTTT. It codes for CASSGPTGVNSPLHF.

For the CDR3, the DNA is TGTGCCAGCAGTGAAGCGGAGGACAGGGAGTTCCCTAATGAAAAACTGTTTTTT. Its protein is CASSEAEDREFPNEKLFF. The chain is built from TRBV7-4 and TRBJ1-4; 8 bases match TRBD1. This CDR3 spans 18 amino acids. Unmatched junction bases numbered 15, after V lost 6 bases and J lost 3 bases. Germline CDR1 is SGHVT and CDR2 is SQSDAQ.

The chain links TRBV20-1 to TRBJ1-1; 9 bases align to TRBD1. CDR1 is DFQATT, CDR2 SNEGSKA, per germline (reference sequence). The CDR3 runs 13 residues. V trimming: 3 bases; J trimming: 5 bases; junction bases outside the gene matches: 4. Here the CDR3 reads CSARGTGRTEAFF. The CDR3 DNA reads TGCAGTGCTAGGGGGACAGGGCGGACTGAAGCTTTCTTT.

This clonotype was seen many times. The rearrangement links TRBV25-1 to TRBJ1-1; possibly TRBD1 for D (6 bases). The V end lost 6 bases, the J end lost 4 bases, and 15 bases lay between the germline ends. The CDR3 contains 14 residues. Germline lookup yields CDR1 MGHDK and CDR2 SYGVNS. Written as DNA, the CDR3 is TGTGCCAGCAGGAAGGACAGCCACCTCACTGAAGCTTTCTTT. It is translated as CASRKDSHLTEAFF. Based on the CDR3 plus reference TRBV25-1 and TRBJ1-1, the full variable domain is EADIYQTPRYLVIGTGKKITLECSQTMGHDKMYWYQQDPGMELHLIHYSYGVNSTEKGDLSSESTVSRIRTEHFPLTLESARPSHTSQYLCASRKDSHLTEAFFGQGTRLTVV.

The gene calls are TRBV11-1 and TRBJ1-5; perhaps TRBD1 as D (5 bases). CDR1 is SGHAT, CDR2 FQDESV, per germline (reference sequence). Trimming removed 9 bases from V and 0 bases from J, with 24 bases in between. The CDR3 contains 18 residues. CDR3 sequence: CASSFWDGNPNSNQPQHF. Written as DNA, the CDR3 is TGTGCCAGTAGTTTTTGGGACGGCAACCCTAATAGCAATCAGCCCCAGCATTTT. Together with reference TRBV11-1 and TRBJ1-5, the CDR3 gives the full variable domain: EAEVAQSPRYKITEKSQAVAFWCDPISGHATLYWYRQILGQGPELLVQFQDESVVDDSQLPKDRFSAERLKGVDSTLKIQPAELGDSAMYLCASSFWDGNPNSNQPQHFGDGTRLSIL.

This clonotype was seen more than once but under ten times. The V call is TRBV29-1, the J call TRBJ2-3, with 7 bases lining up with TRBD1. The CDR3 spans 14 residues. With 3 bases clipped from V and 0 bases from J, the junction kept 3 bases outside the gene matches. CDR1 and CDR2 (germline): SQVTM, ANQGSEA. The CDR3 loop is CSVELGQSTDTQYF. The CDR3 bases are TGCAGCGTTGAGTTGGGACAGAGCACAGATACGCAGTATTTT.

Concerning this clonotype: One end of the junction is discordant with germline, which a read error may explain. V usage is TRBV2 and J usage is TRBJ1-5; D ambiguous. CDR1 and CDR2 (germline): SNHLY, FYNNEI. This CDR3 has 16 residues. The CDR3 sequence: CARSEALYRASRPQHF. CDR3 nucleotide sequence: TGTGCCAGGAGTGAAGCGTTGTATCGGGCATCTCGGCCCCAGCATTTT.

CDR3 region: CASRVRTGDYGYTF. The CDR3 nucleotides are TGTGCCAGCAGGGTTCGGACAGGTGATTATGGCTACACCTTC. V usage is TRBV2 and J usage is TRBJ1-2, with TRBD1 matching 7 bases. Germline V gene sequence: CDR1 SNHLY, CDR2 FYNNEI. This CDR3 comprises 14 residues. Losses at the gene ends were 6 bases for V and 5 bases for J; bases not matched to a gene: 9.

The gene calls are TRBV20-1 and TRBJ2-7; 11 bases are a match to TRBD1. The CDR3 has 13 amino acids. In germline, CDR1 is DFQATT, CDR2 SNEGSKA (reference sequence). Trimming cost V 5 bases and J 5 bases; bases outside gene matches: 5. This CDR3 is CSARGQGADEQYF. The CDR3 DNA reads TGCAGTGCTCGAGGACAGGGGGCTGACGAGCAGTACTTC.

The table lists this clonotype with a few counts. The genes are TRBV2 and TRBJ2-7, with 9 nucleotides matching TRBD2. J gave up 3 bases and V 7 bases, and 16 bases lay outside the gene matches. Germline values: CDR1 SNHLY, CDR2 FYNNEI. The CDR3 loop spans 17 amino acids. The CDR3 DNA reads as TGTGCCAGCACCCCCGGCCTAGCGGGGTCCCTAAACTACGAGCAGTACTTC. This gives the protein CASTPGLAGSLNYEQYF.